This TCR beta chain was sequenced for a study of T cell repertoires in cytomegalovirus infection. In the study overall: It was the public TCR beta signatures that indicated both CMV infection and matching HLA type. General study findings and limits: In two of eight donors, the top clonotype was HLA-C-restricted CMV-specific. Carriers of CMV and the relevant HLA type were discriminated by public TCR beta frequency.

V gave up 9 bases and J gave up 1 base; unmatched junction bases: 6. Per the germline V gene, CDR1 is KGHSH and CDR2 is LQKENI. This CDR3 contains 13 residues. TCRdb fed the reads into MiXCR, producing one record per CDR3 protein. This table holds around 490,000 distinct CDR3 sequences, more than 25% found once. A note on this clonotype: Its antigen is undetermined.

The gene calls are TRBV18 and TRBJ2-7, with 7 positions matching TRBD1. This receptor was obtained from a human donor in good health (CMV status not recorded). Some clones in this sample may be carry-over from other donors' samples. The sequenced material came from PBMCs. The CDR3 DNA follows: TGTGCCAGGGTACGGGACAGATCCTACGAGCAGTACTTC. Its translation: CARVRDRSYEQYF.